Sequencing of this T cell receptor (beta chain) was carried out in a study of T cells in localized non-small cell lung cancer. Study-level results: There were a median roughly 59 of the top 100 tumor clones appearing in adjacent lung. Among blood samples, higher T cell density accompanied longer overall survival. Heterogeneity remains possible because sequencing was limited to only one tumor region. It was uninvolved adjacent lung that showed the highest T cell clonality, exceeding tumor.

Germline lookup yields CDR1 SSHAT and CDR2 FNYEAQ (reference sequence). The CDR3 contains 16 residues. This clone was seen more than once but under ten times. What it binds is not known. The germline gene is not matched at one end of the junction; a read error may be the cause. Measured with immunoSEQ multiplex PCR; TCRdb has only the in-frame clones, and not every one. Altogether 40,000 to 60,000 clones are present, 70% to 90% being singletons, with the ten largest covering around 17%. The sequencing here drew on PBMCs, taken before any cancer treatment. The chain joins TRBV7-7 to TRBJ2-2; 8 bases are a match to TRBD2. This sequence was found in a female donor with stage II lung adenocarcinoma. The CDR3 loop is CASSHYPRGEIGELFF. The CDR3 nucleotides are TGTGCTAGCAGCCACTATCCGCGGGGGGAAATCGGGGAGCTGTTTTTT.